This T cell receptor (beta chain) emerged from a study of regulatory T cells. Study conclusions and caveats: In CD3G-deficient patients, conventional CD4+ T cells were enriched for hydrophobic CDR3 residues at positions 6 and 7. Patient repertoires had restricted TRB V-J pairs and skewed V and J usage, most in Tregs.

Amplification used 52 TRBV primers and 13 TRBJ primers. Produced via immunoSEQ multiplex PCR; TCRdb's table is partial and in-frame only. The sample consists of about 18,000 clones, approximately 82% of them appearing once. V lost 10 bases and J lost 12, with 22 bases in between. CDR3 length equals 12 residues. The V gene's germline CDR1 is MNHNS and CDR2 SASEGT. In the case of this clone: Its antigen remains unidentified.

CD4+ cells were sorted into CD25-high CD127-low regulatory cells and CD25-low CD127-high conventional cells. This receptor was taken from a person aged 30-39 years with CD3G deficiency. V gene TRBV6-1 combines with J gene TRBJ2-7; TRBD1 is a possible D gene (5 bases). The material sequenced was conventional CD4+ T cells sorted from blood. CDR3 nucleotide sequence: TGTGCCACCCAAACCCAGGGTTTAGTACTGTACTTC. Residues: CATQTQGLVLYF.